This TCR beta chain originates from a study of T cells in Graves' hyperthyroidism and ophthalmopathy. CDR3 size: 15 residues. Germline lookup yields CDR1 DFQATT and CDR2 SNEGSKA (reference sequence). The V and J ends lost 1 base and 5 bases, in that order; junction bases with no gene match: 6. RNA transcripts gave rise to amplified TCR beta CDR3 regions. HTBI primers were used for first-round RT-PCR of the TCR CDR3. TCRdb called the multiplex PCR reads again in MiXCR, with one record for every CDR3 protein. The sample includes some 580,000 distinct CDR3 sequences, roughly 16% seen only once; the top ten take roughly 3.4%.

This receptor was taken from a woman in her 40s with Graves' ophthalmopathy. Sequenced: blood. The chain couples TRBV20-1 to TRBJ2-5, with TRBD2 identical over 11 bases. Written as DNA, the CDR3 is TGCAGTGCTAGAGGGACTAGCGGGTCGATGGAGACCCAGTACTTC. Its protein is CSARGTSGSMETQYF.